Listed here is a single TCR beta chain. The sample holds a few counts of this clone. There is no known antigen for this receptor. Base qualities are not at hand, and no much larger clone is one base apart. The CDR3, from cysteine to phenylalanine, totals 16 residues. Only the CDR3 DNA is retained, 48 bases long and in frame from the first base. V is clipped by 1 base and J by 6 bases, and the sequence between their germline boundaries is 16 bases long. CDR1 SGHRS and CDR2 YFSETQ were looked up in the germline V gene. The cohort comprised some 680 healthy bone marrow donors. At the time of sampling, all cohort members were nominally healthy, though unrecorded immune exposures were likely present. The donor was CMV seronegative and was included in the group of 352 seronegative cohort members. Every donor gave a peripheral blood sample, and the peripheral blood mononuclear cells from that sample were used for TCR beta sequencing. Genomic DNA was extracted from the blood cell samples with the Qiagen DNeasy Blood Extraction Kit.

The library came from the immunoSEQ multiplex PCR assay. For the multiplex PCR, a mixture combining 60 forward primers for TCR Vbeta segments and 13 reverse primers for TCR Jbeta segments was used. The CDR3 region of rearranged TCR beta genes was amplified from genomic DNA with a multiplex PCR assay. The amplified TCR beta libraries were sequenced on the Illumina HiSeq System as 87-base-pair reads. As for the authors' bioinformatics: A later analysis tallied 75 million to 95 million unique TCR beta chains across the 640 or so repertoires, and about 10 million of those chains were shared by two or more donors. Raw reads were error-corrected and collapsed into unique sequences with a nearest-neighbor algorithm that merged closely related sequences to remove PCR and sequencing errors. V, D and J gene segments were assigned by aligning CDR3 sequences to IMGT reference sequences. For a sequence to be retained, a match of at least six nucleotides to both a V gene segment and a J gene segment was required. A rearrangement was called productive if the CDR3 had no stop codons and remained in frame with V and J, and every other rearrangement was called non-productive. Following IMGT convention, CDR3 was defined as the stretch from the second conserved V-encoded cysteine up to the conserved J-encoded phenylalanine. The earlier analysis of about 590 of the donors excluded sequences that lacked an unambiguous match to a single V gene segment. An earlier analysis of fewer than 750 of the donors classified V segments as functional when productive rearrangements were above 56.7% and as segregating when the standard deviation between donors was above 5%. A statistical classification framework was built to diagnose cytomegalovirus status from the catalog of TCR beta chain sequences. V and J gene assignment, in a later analysis, came from comparing TCR nucleotide sequences with IMGT/GENE-DB human TR gene sequences. A later analysis assigned CDR3 sequences and most-parsimonious VDJ recombination scenarios with the TCRdist pipeline. In a later analysis, each TCR beta chain was defined by its CDR3 amino acid sequence together with its V-gene family, and reads without a unique V-gene family were excluded. As a way to deal with suspected cross-contamination and a sequencing artifact, a later analysis dropped approximately 570 nucleotide sequences that were highly shared and had low generation probability. In a later analysis, a clonal expansion index for each public chain was calculated from normalized within-repertoire ranks of inferred template counts. In a later analysis, generation probabilities were computed using a VDJ recombination model fitted to out-of-frame rearrangements, and the results were checked against IGoR. Hypergeometric tests were used in a later analysis to score TCR-TCR, TCR-HLA and TCR-CMV co-occurrence, with a repertoire-size bias correction applied to the TCR pairs. To estimate false discovery rates, a later analysis permuted the HLA or CMV assignments 20 times. A later analysis grouped co-occurring TCRs with DBSCAN, adding TCRdist sequence similarity when clustering within HLA-allele-positive subsets. Repertoires with fewer than 30,000 or more than 120,000 public chains, plus five repertoires with anomalous nucleotide sharing, were excluded from co-occurrence clustering. This immuneACCESS table, as held by TCRdb, lists in-frame sequences with V and J called but not all clones. Of the missing ones, under half trace to an unresolved V gene in checked studies; the others have no known cause. The DNA was the basis for D and trimming; V, J and clone size are from that table. The sample table shows some 150,000 clones, and around a tenth are seen once. The ten top clones hold less than 2% of the sample.

This record belongs to a study of cytomegalovirus exposure and HLA in healthy donors (dated by TCRdb to the late 2010s). Some background on the complete study: An earlier analysis of approximately 590 of the donors reported roughly 270 Gb of sequence data and about 100 million unique TCR beta sequences from 150 million to 200 million T cells. The study combined high-throughput TCR immunosequencing, statistical association of individual TCRs with disease status, and machine learning to predict cytomegalovirus infection status. Roughly five DR-DQ haplotypes were handled as single units for association and clustering, since linkage in the cohort was strong. Donor age, sex, ethnicity and CMV serostatus were collected together with the repertoire data. Typing coverage differed by locus: A, B, C, DRB1 and DQB1 were typed in about 629-630 donors, DQA1 in roughly 510, DPA1 in some 610, and DPB1 in 472. An earlier analysis of around 540 of the donors applied high-throughput TCR beta sequencing to assess whether each TCR beta V gene segment acted as functional or pseudogenic. The study profiled the T cell repertoires of about 720 subjects by immunosequencing and related them to cytomegalovirus serostatus. Among about 370 genotyped donors of the cohort, an average of approximately 240,000 unique TCR beta nucleotide sequences was sequenced per donor, of which about 20% were non-productive. To study patterns of TCR occurrence, a later analysis re-analyzed previously published TCR beta repertoires from 650 to 750 donors and added high-resolution HLA genotyping. An early release covering roughly 580 HLA-typed donors comprised roughly 300 gigabases of sequencing data and approximately 80 million unique TCR sequences. Every repertoire in the discovery cohort had been generated on one and the same sequencing platform. The aim of the study was to test whether cataloging public T cell receptors could identify signatures of past pathogen exposure. Along with the roughly 700-subject first cohort, a separate validation cohort of over 90 different subjects was used. HLA typing included class I and class II loci at four-digit resolution. In a later genetic analysis, genome-wide SNP genotypes for about three fifths of the roughly 670 donors were used, and that subset was treated as a discovery cohort. The genetic ancestry cluster associated with self-reported Caucasian donors included over 65% of the 398 genotyped donors. The later analysis used no new phenotypic data to find candidate immune exposures, relying instead on TCR beta sequences and their occurrence across donors. Paper-wide results and their limitations: Linkage disequilibrium might explain the correlated functional status among segregating V segments, but an unknown experimental factor could not be excluded. Strong co-occurrence of HLA alleles, especially DR and DQ, made assigning TCR associations to individual alleles difficult. A group of highly shared sequence variants was considered likely to be a technical artifact of the sequencing pipeline. A later analysis associated 16,951 TCR beta sequences with specific HLA alleles at a false discovery rate of 0.05. Immune exposure information for the cohort was limited to CMV serostatus. Roughly 15 rarely observed V segments, including chromosome 9 orphons, were excluded from the earlier analysis of approximately 500 of the donors because counts were too low. Because some donors lacked HLA typing at each locus, the association tests relied only on the typed subset. The authors suggested that the approach could potentially be extended to other disease states and immunological phenotypes. In a later analysis, the rate of TCR association differed among HLA loci, with DRB1 alleles having the most associated TCRs and HLA-C alleles having the fewest. A later analysis found that most CMV-associated TCR beta chains appeared HLA-restricted, with HLA associations seemingly driven largely by CMV exposure. A further reported finding was that TCR beta sequences accurately predicted the HLA-A and HLA-B alleles for most subjects in the first cohort. Some IMGT-functional V segments, including TRBV6-2 and TRBV6-3, could not be distinguished by the 87-base-pair reads and were therefore excluded. This cohort had only TCR beta chains sequenced, and the lack of alpha or paired-chain data limited which features could be detected. According to a later genetic analysis, donors in an Asian-associated ancestry cluster had fewer N-insertions in productive TCRs than the roughly 700-donor mean. The classifier was reported to diagnose cytomegalovirus status with high specificity and sensitivity in both the original and validation cohorts. The study gave a list of some 150 TCR beta chains associated with cytomegalovirus. In vitro tests confirmed that a few of the cytomegalovirus-associated TCR beta chains recognize cytomegalovirus antigens. In an earlier analysis of some 550 of the donors, most TCR beta V segments were observed in productive rearrangements about 87% or about 30% of the time, broadly matching IMGT annotations. V-gene and J-gene trimming of TCR beta chains was associated with a missense DCLRE1C variant in a later genetic analysis, and the association was replicated in an independent cohort. In a later analysis, HLA-associated TCR beta chains showed more clonal expansion and lower generation probabilities than non-associated chains that were equally common. While some public TCRs were present in many individuals, most TCR sequences turned up only very rarely across donors. Presence/absence analyses assumed roughly uniform sequencing depth across donors, an assumption that may not hold. According to a later analysis, parvovirus B19, influenza, CMV and Epstein-Barr virus appeared linked to several top co-occurrence clusters.

Sequenced: PBMCs. The chain was built from TRBV5-1 and TRBJ2-2; TRBD1 is possibly the D segment (6 matching bases). The source is a male donor in good health and CMV-seronegative. At the DNA level, the sequence is TGCGCCAGCAGCTTGCAACAGGGAATTGTCTCCGGGGAGCTGTTTTTT. The resulting protein is CASSLQQGIVSGELFF.